These 30 T cell receptor beta chains share one sample of origin, sequenced in a study of T cells of healthy individuals. TCRdb passed the 5' RACE reads through MiXCR, listing each CDR3 protein once. Among roughly 76,000 distinct CDR3 sequences listed, 4% to 5.5% were seen once. Receptor source: a female donor in good health.

This clonotype has a count of ten or more. The gene calls are TRBV6-6 and TRBJ2-7, with D perhaps assigned TRBD1 or TRBD2 (6 bases each). This CDR3 is 17 amino acids long. Per germline, CDR1 MNHNY and CDR2 SVGAGI (reference sequence). V shed 0 bases and J shed 4 bases, with 19 bases lying between them. The CDR3 reads CASSYSGGPTRKYEQYF. CDR3 nucleotides: TGTGCCAGCAGTTACTCTGGGGGCCCGACTAGGAAGTACGAGCAGTACTTC.

This clonotype was picked up a small number of times. The chain combines TRBV29-1 with TRBJ2-1; no firm D call. This CDR3 contains 11 residues. The germline gives CDR1 SQVTM, CDR2 ANQGSEA. V lost 0 bases and J 10 bases, leaving 7 bases between the germline ends. This CDR3 reads CSVEETIEQFF. The CDR3 nucleotides are TGCAGCGTTGAAGAAACTATAGAGCAGTTCTTC.

This clonotype was counted at least ten times. V usage is TRBV2 and J usage is TRBJ2-1; D is tentatively TRBD1 or TRBD2 (9 bases each). There are 18 residues in the CDR3. Germline-derived CDR1 and CDR2 are SNHLY and FYNNEI. V was trimmed by 7 bases and J by 2 bases, leaving 24 bases between them. The CDR3 DNA follows: TGTGCCAGCAAAAGGGGACAGGGCGTAGCGGGAGCCTACAATGAGCAGTTCTTC. Its protein is CASKRGQGVAGAYNEQFF.

J is TRBJ1-5 and V is TRBV29-1, with D tentatively TRBD1 (6 bases). The CDR3 extends over 13 amino acids. Trimming shortened V by 5 bases and J by 8 bases, and 16 bases separated the two germline ends. The germline V gene encodes CDR1 SQVTM and CDR2 ANQGSEA. As DNA, the CDR3 is TGCAGCGTTAAGGACAGTGGCACTGAGCCCCAGCATTTT. Protein sequence: CSVKDSGTEPQHF.

This clonotype was recorded a few times. The genes are TRBV7-2 and TRBJ2-7; TRBD2 is a possible D gene (7 bases). Germline values: CDR1 SGHTA, CDR2 FQGNSA. Trimming pared 5 bases from V and 4 bases from J, leaving 27 bases between. This CDR3 has 18 residues. CDR3 amino acids: CASSPSLAGASGGYEQYF. CDR3 sequence (DNA): TGTGCCAGCAGCCCGTCCTTGGCAGGGGCTAGCGGTGGGTACGAGCAGTACTTC.

This clonotype was recorded many times. The CDR3 DNA sequence: TGTGCCAGCAGCTTAGCAGCGGGTCAAGAGACCCAGTACTTC. Translated: CASSLAAGQETQYF. The V and J genes are TRBV7-9 and TRBJ2-5, with D maybe TRBD2 (6 bases). The CDR3 is 14 amino acids. Germline CDR1 reads SEHNR; CDR2 reads FQNEAQ (reference sequence). The V end was cut by 0 bases, the J end by 2 bases, with 7 bases between.

Note on this clonotype: A much larger clone sits a single nucleotide away, making a read error possible. The chain has TRBV27 and TRBJ2-3; TRBD2 is a possible D gene (5 bases). Looked up from germline, CDR1 is MNHEY and CDR2 is SMNVEV (reference sequence). V was shortened by 2 bases and J by 5 bases, with 17 bases between the two germline ends. This CDR3 has 16 amino acids. In DNA, the CDR3 is TGTGCCAGCAGTTTACAATCTGGCGGGTCGATAGATACGCAGTATTTT. This gives the protein CASSLQSGGSIDTQYF.

This clonotype came up many times. The CDR3 is CASSSGQGGVFGYTF. The CDR3 coding sequence is TGTGCCAGCAGCTCGGGACAGGGGGGGGTGTTTGGCTACACCTTC. This chain connects TRBV7-2 to TRBJ1-2; TRBD1 agrees at 11 bases. V lost 4 bases and J lost 7; bases outside the gene matches: 8. Germline CDR1 is SGHTA and CDR2 is FQGNSA. This CDR3 is built from 15 residues.

In its sample, this clonotype was seen many times. V and J are TRBV29-1 and TRBJ1-2, with D possibly TRBD1 on 5 matching bases. Trimming took 7 bases from V and 1 from J, leaving 16 bases between them. The length of the CDR3 is 14 residues. The germline CDR1 and CDR2 sequences are SQVTM and ANQGSEA. The CDR3 DNA reads TGCAGCGCTTCCCGGGACGGCAATAACTATGGCTACACCTTC. This sequence encodes CSASRDGNNYGYTF.

The chain recombines TRBV19 with TRBJ2-3; tentative D call: TRBD2 (6 bases). Germline V lookup: CDR1 LNHDA, CDR2 SQIVND (reference sequence). V was clipped by 2 bases and J by 2 bases, with 11 bases between them. CDR3 length: 15 amino acids. CDR3 DNA: TGTGCCAGTAGTATAACTAGCTCGATCACAGATACGCAGTATTTT. Protein sequence: CASSITSSITDTQYF.

The genes are TRBV7-9 and TRBJ2-1; D gene ambiguous. The V and J ends lost 2 bases and 0 bases respectively, with 11 bases between them. CDR3 length: 16 residues. Germline V gene lookup returns CDR1 SEHNR and CDR2 FQNEAQ (reference sequence). CDR3 nucleotides: TGTGCCAGCAGCTTATTGCGGTTAAGCTCCTACAATGAGCAGTTCTTC. Its protein product is CASSLLRLSSYNEQFF. The variable domain in full, completed from reference TRBV7-9 and TRBJ2-1, reads DTGVSQNPRHKITKRGQNVTFRCDPISEHNRLYWYRQTLGQGPEFLTYFQNEAQLEKSRLLSDRFSAERPKGSFSTLEIQRTEQGDSAMYLCASSLLRLSSYNEQFFGPGTRLTVL.

Turning to this clonotype: A junction end diverges from the germline sequence, so it may reflect a read error. The rearrangement links TRBV4-1 to TRBJ1-3, with a weak D call TRBD1 (5 bases). CDR1 and CDR2 (germline): MGHRA, YSYEKL. CDR3 length: 17 amino acids. The CDR3: CASRQGDGRSSGNTIYF. In nucleotides, the CDR3 is TGCGCCAGCCGCCAAGGGGACGGACGGAGCTCTGGAAACACCATATATTTT.

This clonotype has more than one count but fewer than ten. The gene calls are TRBV28 and TRBJ2-5; possibly TRBD1 or TRBD2 for D (5 bases each). The V and J ends lost 6 bases and 1 base respectively, with 12 bases between them. The CDR3 loop spans 14 amino acids. Per the germline V gene, CDR1 is MDHEN and CDR2 is SYDVKM. CDR3: CASSLRDAQETQYF. DNA of the CDR3: TGTGCCAGCAGCCTCCGGGACGCCCAAGAGACCCAGTACTTC.

This clonotype was found many times. The chain has TRBV12-3 or TRBV12-4 and TRBJ2-7; D possibly corresponds to TRBD1 (6 bases). V lost 4 bases and J 3 bases, leaving 16 bases between the germline ends. The CDR3 runs 15 residues. The CDR3 loop is CASSSYSGADYEQYF. CDR3 in DNA: TGTGCCAGCAGTTCATACTCAGGGGCGGACTACGAGCAGTACTTC.

V usage is TRBV12-3 or TRBV12-4 and J usage is TRBJ1-1, with D possibly being TRBD1 (5 bases). V lost 5 bases, J lost 7 bases, and 23 bases lay in between. The CDR3 loop spans 16 amino acids. CDR3 in amino acids: CASSPREEAYGLEAFF. CDR3 DNA: TGTGCCAGCAGTCCCAGGGAGGAGGCCTACGGTCTTGAAGCTTTCTTT.

As regards this clonotype: This may come from a read error, since a much larger clone is one base off. The chain is built from TRBV4-2 and TRBJ2-1; 14 bases align to TRBD2. The CDR3 sequence is 18 residues long. Germline CDR1 is LGHNA and CDR2 is YNFKEQ. The CDR3 reads CASSQEEIRLAGGPEQLF. The CDR3 DNA sequence: TGTGCCAGCAGCCAAGAGGAAATTCGACTAGCGGGAGGGCCTGAGCAGCTCTTC.

This clonotype was recorded many times. The chain is built from TRBV6-2 or TRBV6-3 and TRBJ1-4; TRBD1 agrees at 7 bases. Germline V gene lookup returns CDR1 MNHEY and CDR2 SVGEGT. The length of the CDR3 is 17 residues. Unmatched junction bases numbered 7, after V lost 3 bases and J lost 0 bases. The DNA of the CDR3 is TGTGCCAGCAGTTATCTCCTACAGGGGCCAACTAATGAAAAACTGTTTTTT. This codes for CASSYLLQGPTNEKLFF.

The CDR3 loop reads CASSFGQGVSPLHF. DNA of the CDR3: TGTGCCAGCAGCTTTGGGCAGGGAGTTTCACCCCTCCACTTT. The J gene is TRBJ1-6, the V gene TRBV5-8; maybe TRBD1 (5 bases). The CDR3 extends over 14 amino acids. CDR1 and CDR2 from the germline V gene are SGHTS and YDEGEE. The V end lost 2 bases, the J end lost 9 bases, and 12 bases lay between the germline ends.

This chain connects TRBV6-5 to TRBJ2-3; D is uncertain. The CDR3 length is 15 residues. Trimming pared 6 bases from V and 2 bases from J, leaving 15 bases between. Germline CDR1 and CDR2: MNHEY and SVGAGI. The CDR3 is CASSPTGPLTDTQYF. In DNA form, the CDR3 reads TGTGCCAGCAGCCCCACCGGCCCCCTCACAGATACGCAGTATTTT.

The gene calls are TRBV20-1 and TRBJ1-5, with unresolved D. CDR1 is DFQATT, CDR2 SNEGSKA, per germline (reference sequence). The CDR3 runs to 14 residues. Trimming cost V 0 bases and J 9 bases, with 15 bases left between them. The CDR3: CSARDEAVGRPQHF. CDR3 DNA sequence: TGCAGTGCTAGAGATGAGGCAGTAGGGCGGCCCCAGCATTTT.

This clonotype occurred a few times. V and J are TRBV3-1 and TRBJ2-5; 7 bases fit TRBD2. The CDR3 is 17 amino acids. CDR1 is LGHDT, CDR2 YNNKEL, per germline (reference sequence). V lost 1 base to trimming and J lost 0 bases; unmatched junction nucleotides: 8. CDR3 sequence reads: CASSQGFSGRHQETQYF. Written as DNA, the CDR3 is TGTGCCAGCAGCCAAGGATTTTCCGGGAGGCACCAAGAGACCCAGTACTTC.

V usage is TRBV27 and J usage is TRBJ2-2, with D perhaps TRBD1 (5 bases). The V gene's germline CDR1 is MNHEY and CDR2 SMNVEV (reference sequence). Trimming shortened V by 3 bases and J by 0 bases, and 17 bases separated the two germline ends. The CDR3 consists of 18 residues. The CDR3 sequence: CASSFQGWGNSNTGELFF. The DNA for the CDR3 is TGTGCCAGCAGTTTCCAAGGTTGGGGCAACTCGAACACCGGGGAGCTGTTTTTT.

This clonotype was seen ten or more times. V usage is TRBV7-9 and J usage is TRBJ2-2; D possibly uses TRBD1 or TRBD2 (5 bases each). V lost 6 bases, J lost 0 bases, and 14 bases lay in between. CDR1 is SEHNR and CDR2 is FQNEAQ in the germline V gene (reference sequence). The CDR3 consists of 16 residues. The chain's CDR3 is CASRAGSLANTGELFF. In nucleotides, the CDR3 is TGTGCCAGCAGGGCAGGGAGCCTCGCGAACACCGGGGAGCTGTTTTTT.

Ten or more counts support this clonotype. V gene TRBV4-3 combines with J gene TRBJ1-4, with unresolved D. The CDR3 contains 14 residues. The V end was cut by 4 bases, the J end by 1 base, with 7 bases between. Germline V gene data show CDR1 as LGHNA and CDR2 as YSLEER. For the CDR3, the DNA is TGCGCCAGCAGCCGTCGGCGAACTAATGAAAAACTGTTTTTT. Protein: CASSRRRTNEKLFF.

The table lists this clonotype with many counts. CDR3 nucleotide sequence: TGTGCCAGCAGTTACTCTCAGGGAGTATCTTTCTTT. Its translation: CASSYSQGVSFF. The rearrangement uses TRBV6-6 and TRBJ1-1, with D possibly matching TRBD1 (5 bases). Trimming shortened V by 0 bases and J by 12 bases, and 11 bases separated the two germline ends. The CDR3 sequence is 12 residues long. CDR1 and CDR2 (germline): MNHNY, SVGAGI (reference sequence).

This clonotype has ten or more counts. The rearrangement joins TRBV20-1 to TRBJ1-6; D might be TRBD1 (5 bases). The CDR3 contains 14 residues. Trimming left V 4 bases short and J 2 bases short, with 9 bases between. In germline, CDR1 is DFQATT, CDR2 SNEGSKA (reference sequence). The CDR3 DNA follows: TGCAGTGCTAAGCCGGGGCCCTATAATTCACCCCTCCACTTT. Translating it yields CSAKPGPYNSPLHF.

This rearrangement joins TRBV4-1 to TRBJ1-4; possibly TRBD1 for D (6 bases). This CDR3 is 15 amino acids long. Germline CDR1 is MGHRA and CDR2 is YSYEKL. V was clipped by 1 base and J by 7 bases, with 13 bases between them. The CDR3 sequence is CASSQGTVFSEKLFF. The CDR3 DNA reads TGCGCCAGCAGCCAAGGGACAGTTTTTTCTGAAAAACTGTTTTTT.

This clonotype has just a few counts. The rearrangement links TRBV9 to TRBJ2-1, with TRBD2 matching 10 bases. After removal of 4 bases from V and 8 bases from J, the junction contained 12 bases not matched to a gene. Germline CDR1 is SGDLS and CDR2 is YYNGEE. CDR3 size: 16 residues. CDR3 protein: CASSPLPSGSLDEQFF. The CDR3 DNA reads TGTGCCAGCAGCCCTCTCCCTAGCGGGAGTTTAGATGAGCAGTTCTTC.

The table lists this clonotype with many counts. V is TRBV19 and J is TRBJ2-6; the D is unclear. V lost 4 bases, J lost 0 bases, and 13 bases lay in between. From germline, CDR1 is LNHDA and CDR2 SQIVND (reference sequence). This CDR3 is built from 17 residues. Here the CDR3 reads CASSRVRPGSGANVLTF. CDR3 bases: TGTGCCAGTAGTAGGGTCAGGCCTGGCTCTGGGGCCAACGTCCTGACTTTC.

This clonotype was counted only a few times. The gene calls are TRBV10-3 and TRBJ1-1, with unresolved D. V was cut by 9 bases and J by 7 bases, with 15 bases left in between. Germline CDR1 is ENHRY and CDR2 is SYGVKD. The length of the CDR3 is 12 residues. DNA for the CDR3: TGTGCCATATCTGTAGCTGCGGATGAAGCTTTCTTT. Amino acids: CAISVAADEAFF.